These 2 T cell receptor beta chains came from one sample sequenced in a study of T-cell reconstitution after alpha-beta-depleted transplantation in children. The library targeted TCRbeta and was prepared with unique molecular identifiers. One entry per CDR3 protein results from TCRdb running MiXCR on the PCR reads. The sample records 70,000 to 95,000 distinct CDR3 sequences, 12% being singletons. The sample consisted of PBMCs from the stem cell graft donor, taken from the stem cell graft. All receptors derive from a human donor who donated a stem cell graft to a child with inherited bone marrow failure.

This clonotype was seen ten or more times. V is TRBV20-1 and J is TRBJ1-5; TRBD1 matches at 9 bases. Germline V gives CDR1 DFQATT, CDR2 SNEGSKA (reference sequence). The CDR3 runs 15 residues. The V gene end was trimmed by 0 bases and the J gene end by 2 bases; junction bases not matched to a gene: 2. The CDR3 DNA is TGCAGTGCTAGAGATCGGGACAGGGGCAATCAGCCCCAGCATTTT. It encodes CSARDRDRGNQPQHF.

This clonotype came up many times. The chain combines TRBV5-1 with TRBJ2-7, with 10 bases matching TRBD1. With V trimmed by 3 bases and J by 4 bases, 7 bases remained unmatched. The V gene's germline CDR1 is SGHRS and CDR2 YFSETQ. The CDR3 length is 15 residues. CDR3 in DNA: TGCGCCAGCAGCTCTCAGACAGGGGGCTCTTACGAGCAGTACTTC. Translation gives CASSSQTGGSYEQYF.